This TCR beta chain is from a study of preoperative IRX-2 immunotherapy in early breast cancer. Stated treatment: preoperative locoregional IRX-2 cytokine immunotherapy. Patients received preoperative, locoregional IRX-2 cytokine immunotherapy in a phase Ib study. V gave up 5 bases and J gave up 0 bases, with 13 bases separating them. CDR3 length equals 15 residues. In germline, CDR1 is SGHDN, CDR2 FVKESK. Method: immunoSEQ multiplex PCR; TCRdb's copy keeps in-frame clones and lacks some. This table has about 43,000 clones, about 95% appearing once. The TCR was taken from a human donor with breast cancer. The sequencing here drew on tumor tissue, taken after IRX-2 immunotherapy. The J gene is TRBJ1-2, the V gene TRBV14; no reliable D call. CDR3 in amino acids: CASSSSGVTNYGYTF. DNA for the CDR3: TGTGCCAGCAGCTCCTCGGGCGTTACTAACTATGGCTACACCTTC.